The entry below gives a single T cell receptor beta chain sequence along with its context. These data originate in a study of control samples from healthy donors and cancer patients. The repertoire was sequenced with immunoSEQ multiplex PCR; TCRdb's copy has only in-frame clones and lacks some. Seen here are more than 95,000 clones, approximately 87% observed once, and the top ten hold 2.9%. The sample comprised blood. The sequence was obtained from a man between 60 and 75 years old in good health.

The CDR3: CASSIQGYSPLHF. The CDR3 bases are TGTGCCAGCAGTATACAGGGGTATTCACCCCTCCACTTT. This sequence joins TRBV2 and TRBJ1-6; TRBD1 agrees at 7 bases. The CDR3 has 13 amino acids. Trimming cost V 5 bases and J 8 bases; bases outside gene matches: 3. CDR1 and CDR2 (germline): SNHLY, FYNNEI.